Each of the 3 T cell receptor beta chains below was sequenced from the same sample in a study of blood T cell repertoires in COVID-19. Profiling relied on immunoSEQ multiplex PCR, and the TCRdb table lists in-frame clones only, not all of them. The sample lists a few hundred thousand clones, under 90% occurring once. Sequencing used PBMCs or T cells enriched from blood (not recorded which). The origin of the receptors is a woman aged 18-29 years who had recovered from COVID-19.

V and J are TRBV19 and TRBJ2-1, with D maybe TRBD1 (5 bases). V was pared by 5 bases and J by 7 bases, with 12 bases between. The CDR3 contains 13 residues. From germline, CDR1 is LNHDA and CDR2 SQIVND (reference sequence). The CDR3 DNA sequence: TGTGCCAGTAGTGCCGCAGGGCTAAATGAGCAGTTCTTC. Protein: CASSAAGLNEQFF.

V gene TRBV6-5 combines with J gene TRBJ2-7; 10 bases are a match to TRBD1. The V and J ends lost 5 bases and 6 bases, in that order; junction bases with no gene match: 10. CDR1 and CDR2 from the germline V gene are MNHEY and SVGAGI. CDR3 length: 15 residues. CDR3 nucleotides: TGTGCCAGCAGTCGGCCGGGACAGGGGCTCTCCGAGCAGTACTTC. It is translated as CASSRPGQGLSEQYF.

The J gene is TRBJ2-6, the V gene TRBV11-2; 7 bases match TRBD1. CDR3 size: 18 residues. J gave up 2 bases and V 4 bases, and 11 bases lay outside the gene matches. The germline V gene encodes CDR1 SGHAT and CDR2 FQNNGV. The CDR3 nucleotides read TGTGCCAGCAGCTCCTTCGGGACAGCGAATCCTGGGGCCAACGTCCTGACTTTC. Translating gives CASSSFGTANPGANVLTF.